The clone carrying this TCR beta chain was seen a few times. Its cognate antigen is unknown. V gave up 2 bases and J gave up 3 bases, with 12 bases separating them. Germline V gene lookup returns CDR1 SGHDT and CDR2 YYEEEE. The CDR3 extends over 14 amino acids. The record originates from a study of OX40 agonist ivuxolimab in advanced cancers. Here immunoSEQ multiplex PCR was the method, and the copy in TCRdb shows in-frame clones only, minus some. The data contain tens of thousands of clones, 80% to 90% of them singletons. The study's findings and limits: At doses 0.1 to 3.0 mg/kg, CD4+ and CD8+ clones expanded.

The TCR comes from an adult with an advanced solid tumor such as melanoma, head and neck, liver or kidney cancer. The chain employs TRBV5-6 and TRBJ2-7; TRBD2 is a possible D gene (6 bases). Specimen: CD4+ or CD8+ T cells sorted from blood, collected in a trial of the OX40 agonist ivuxolimab. The CDR3 DNA reads as TGTGCCAGCAGCTTAGGGCGGGGCGTCTACGAGCAGTACTTC. This sequence encodes CASSLGRGVYEQYF.